Listed below are T cell receptor beta chains from one sample, sequenced in a study of cytotoxic CD8 clonotypes in ibrutinib-treated CLL. Profiled with immunoSEQ multiplex PCR; TCRdb holds only in-frame clones, not every one. Of some 20,000 clones in the sample, over 70% were seen once. The sequencing used PBMCs, collected before ibrutinib treatment. These receptor sequences come from a human donor with chronic lymphocytic leukemia. Both conserved end residues are part of each CDR3. D genes are given only for firm matches. Size values are once, few and many counts, or a class for expanded clones, and some rows have none.

cdr3_nt cdr3_aa clone_size j_call v_call d_call
TGTGCCAGCAGCTTACGTCTGAGGGGCGAGCAGTTCTTC CASSLRLRGEQFF - TRBJ2-1 TRBV7-2 -
TGCGCCAGCAGCTTGACTGTCGGTGGAAACACCATATATTTT CASSLTVGGNTIYF few TRBJ1-3 TRBV5-1 -
TGTGCCAGCAGCTTAGTTTCCTTCTCCTACGAGCAGTACTTC CASSLVSFSYEQYF - TRBJ2-7 TRBV7-8 -
TGTGCCAGTACGGACAGGGGAGCCCCCCTTGAAGCTTTCTTT CASTDRGAPLEAFF few TRBJ1-1 TRBV19 TRBD1
TGCGCCAGCAGCCGCGGACAGGGGAACTCCTACGAGCAGTACTTC CASSRGQGNSYEQYF - TRBJ2-7 TRBV4-3 TRBD1
TGTGCCAGCAGCCCCCGCGGGAATAATGAAAAACTGTTTTTT CASSPRGNNEKLFF - TRBJ1-4 TRBV5-4 -
TGTGCCAGCAGCGTAAATACAGAGCAAGAGACCCAGTACTTC CASSVNTEQETQYF - TRBJ2-5 TRBV9 -
TGTGCCAGCTCACCTGACCGGAAAAATTCACCCCTCCACTTT CASSPDRKNSPLHF - TRBJ1-6 TRBV18 -
TGCGCCAGCAGCCACGGTGGACAGGGCTACGAGCAGTACTTC CASSHGGQGYEQYF - TRBJ2-7 TRBV4-3 TRBD1
TGTGCCAGCAGCCATGCTACAGGGGACACCGGGGAGCTGTTTTTT CASSHATGDTGELFF - TRBJ2-2 TRBV4-2 TRBD1
TGTGCCAGCAGTGATCAAGGACCGAGGGACGAGCAGTACTTC CASSDQGPRDEQYF - TRBJ2-7 TRBV6-1 -
TGTGCCAGCAGCATAATGCAGGGTTACGCTCCAGCTTTCTTT CASSIMQGYAPAFF - TRBJ1-1 TRBV7-2 -
TGTGCCAGCAGTTATAGTAGGGATTCTGGAAACACCATATATTTT CASSYSRDSGNTIYF - TRBJ1-3 TRBV6-5 -
TGTGCCAGTGATGGGACTAGTCATTCCTACGAGCAGTACTTC CASDGTSHSYEQYF - TRBJ2-7 TRBV6-1 TRBD2
TGTGCCAGCAGCTTAGGAGTCAGGGCGAATTCACCCCTCCACTTT CASSLGVRANSPLHF - TRBJ1-6 TRBV7-8 -
TGTGCCAGCAGCGCCGGGGGAGGCGGCTACAATGAGCAGTTCTTC CASSAGGGGYNEQFF - TRBJ2-1 TRBV9 -
TGTGCCAGCAGCGAAGTGGGACGGGGTCCCCCTTGGGGTGTCCAGTACTTC CASSEVGRGPPWGVQYF - TRBJ2-5 TRBV7-2 -
TGCGCCAGCAGCTTCCCTGGGCAGACGGAGCAGTATTTT CASSFPGQTEQYF - TRBJ2-3 TRBV5-1 -
TGTGCCAGTAGTATAGGCCTCGCTAGCAATGAGCAGTTCTTC CASSIGLASNEQFF - TRBJ2-1 TRBV19 -
TGTGCCAGCAGTTATGCGGGGAGGGACACTGAAGCTTTCTTT CASSYAGRDTEAFF - TRBJ1-1 TRBV6-6 -
TGTGCCAGCAGTGAAGCTGGTCCTCGGGGCTACACCTTC CASSEAGPRGYTF - TRBJ1-2 TRBV6-1 -
TGTGCCAGCAAGGGGCACGGTAGTCAGCCCCAGCATTTT CASKGHGSQPQHF few TRBJ1-5 TRBV11-2 -
TGTGCCAGCAGCGGTAGCGGGGGGGCCAGAGAGACCCAGTACTTC CASSGSGGARETQYF - TRBJ2-5 TRBV9 TRBD2
TGTGCCAGCAGCCCCTCCGACAGCGGGCCTTACAATGAGCAGTTCTTC CASSPSDSGPYNEQFF - TRBJ2-1 TRBV7-3 -
TGTGCCAGCAGCACCCAGCGGGGGGGTTCCGGGGAGCTGTTTTTT CASSTQRGGSGELFF - TRBJ2-2 TRBV9 TRBD2
TGCGCCAGCAGCGTGGGGGGGACAGGGAATCGTGCCCTCCACTTT CASSVGGTGNRALHF - TRBJ1-6 TRBV5-1 TRBD1
TGCAGTGCTAACCTGCAAGAGACCCAGTACTTC CSANLQETQYF - TRBJ2-5 TRBV20-1 -
TGTGCCATCAGTGAGAGCGGGGGGCCCGCGAACACCGGGGAGCTGTTTTTT CAISESGGPANTGELFF once TRBJ2-2 TRBV10-3 TRBD2
TGTGCCTGGAGCCGCACAGGGACCCAGTACTTC CAWSRTGTQYF few TRBJ2-5 TRBV30 -
TGTGCCAGCAGTGAAAGGCAGGGGGCCTACGAGCAGTACTTC CASSERQGAYEQYF - TRBJ2-7 TRBV6-1 TRBD1
TGTGCCAGCAGCTTGAACAGGGACCTCGGGGCTTTCTTT CASSLNRDLGAFF - TRBJ1-1 TRBV14 -
TGTGCCAGTAGTATAGCTACGGGACAGGGGGCTGGTGGGGCCAACGTCCTGACTTTC CASSIATGQGAGGANVLTF - TRBJ2-6 TRBV19 TRBD1
TGTGCCAGCACCCTGACAGGGGACGGCGATACGCAGTATTTT CASTLTGDGDTQYF medium-sized TRBJ2-3 TRBV14 TRBD1
TGTGCCAGCTCACTGGATACCCAAGCTTTCTTT CASSLDTQAFF - TRBJ1-1 TRBV18 -
TGTGCCAGCAGCATCGGCCGGAGCTCCTATAATTCACCCCTCCACTTT CASSIGRSSYNSPLHF - TRBJ1-6 TRBV5-4 -
TGTGCCAGCAGTTTAATGGAGCCCCCCTATGGCTACACCTTC CASSLMEPPYGYTF - TRBJ1-2 TRBV28 -
TGCGCCAGCAGCTTGAACCTTGACGAGCAGTACTTC CASSLNLDEQYF - TRBJ2-7 TRBV5-1 -
TGTGCCATCAGTGACAGGGACTATGGCTACACCTTC CAISDRDYGYTF - TRBJ1-2 TRBV10-3 -
TGTGCCAGCAGCCACAGGGGGCCGACTAATGAAAAACTGTTTTTT CASSHRGPTNEKLFF - TRBJ1-4 TRBV7-2 TRBD1
TGTGCCAGCAGCCCTAGACCGGGACCGATTAATGAAAAACTGTTTTTT CASSPRPGPINEKLFF - TRBJ1-4 TRBV11-1 -